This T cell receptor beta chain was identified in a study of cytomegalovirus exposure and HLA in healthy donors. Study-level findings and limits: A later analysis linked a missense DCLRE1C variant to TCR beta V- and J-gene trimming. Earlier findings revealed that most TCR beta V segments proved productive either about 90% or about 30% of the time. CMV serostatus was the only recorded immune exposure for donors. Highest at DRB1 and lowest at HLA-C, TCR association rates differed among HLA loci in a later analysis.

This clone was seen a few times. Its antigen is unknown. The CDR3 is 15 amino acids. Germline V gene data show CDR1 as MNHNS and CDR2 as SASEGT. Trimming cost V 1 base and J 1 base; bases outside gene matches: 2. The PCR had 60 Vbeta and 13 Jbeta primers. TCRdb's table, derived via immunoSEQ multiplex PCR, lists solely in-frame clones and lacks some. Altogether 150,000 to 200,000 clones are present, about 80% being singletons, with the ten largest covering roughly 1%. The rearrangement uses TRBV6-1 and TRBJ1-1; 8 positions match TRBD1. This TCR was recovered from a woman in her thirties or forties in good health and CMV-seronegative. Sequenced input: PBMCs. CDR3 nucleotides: TGTGCCAGCAGTGAAGGGACAGGGTGGAACACTGAAGCTTTCTTT. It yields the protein CASSEGTGWNTEAFF.